One T cell receptor (beta chain) is described in this entry. The sample is drawn from a study of blood T cell repertoires in COVID-19. Authors' methods: Researchers report that nucleated cell counts were estimated from reference gene primer amplification. Assay: immunoSEQ multiplex PCR; the TCRdb copy retains only in-frame clones and omits some. Clonal size and the V and J genes are those of that table, whereas D and trimming came from the DNA. The sample shows more than 150,000 clones, roughly four fifths of them seen only once. The CDR3 has 14 amino acids. Germline V gene sequence: CDR1 LGHNA, CDR2 YSLEER. Trimming pared 0 bases from V and 7 bases from J, leaving 12 bases between.

What was sequenced was peripheral blood. The J gene is TRBJ1-2, the V gene TRBV4-3, with D maybe TRBD1 (5 bases). The receptor's source is a woman at least 80 years old with COVID-19, enrolled during active disease. The CDR3 nucleotides are TGCGCCAGCAGCCAAGATGGCAGGGCGGCTGGCTACACCTTC. This translates into CASSQDGRAAGYTF.